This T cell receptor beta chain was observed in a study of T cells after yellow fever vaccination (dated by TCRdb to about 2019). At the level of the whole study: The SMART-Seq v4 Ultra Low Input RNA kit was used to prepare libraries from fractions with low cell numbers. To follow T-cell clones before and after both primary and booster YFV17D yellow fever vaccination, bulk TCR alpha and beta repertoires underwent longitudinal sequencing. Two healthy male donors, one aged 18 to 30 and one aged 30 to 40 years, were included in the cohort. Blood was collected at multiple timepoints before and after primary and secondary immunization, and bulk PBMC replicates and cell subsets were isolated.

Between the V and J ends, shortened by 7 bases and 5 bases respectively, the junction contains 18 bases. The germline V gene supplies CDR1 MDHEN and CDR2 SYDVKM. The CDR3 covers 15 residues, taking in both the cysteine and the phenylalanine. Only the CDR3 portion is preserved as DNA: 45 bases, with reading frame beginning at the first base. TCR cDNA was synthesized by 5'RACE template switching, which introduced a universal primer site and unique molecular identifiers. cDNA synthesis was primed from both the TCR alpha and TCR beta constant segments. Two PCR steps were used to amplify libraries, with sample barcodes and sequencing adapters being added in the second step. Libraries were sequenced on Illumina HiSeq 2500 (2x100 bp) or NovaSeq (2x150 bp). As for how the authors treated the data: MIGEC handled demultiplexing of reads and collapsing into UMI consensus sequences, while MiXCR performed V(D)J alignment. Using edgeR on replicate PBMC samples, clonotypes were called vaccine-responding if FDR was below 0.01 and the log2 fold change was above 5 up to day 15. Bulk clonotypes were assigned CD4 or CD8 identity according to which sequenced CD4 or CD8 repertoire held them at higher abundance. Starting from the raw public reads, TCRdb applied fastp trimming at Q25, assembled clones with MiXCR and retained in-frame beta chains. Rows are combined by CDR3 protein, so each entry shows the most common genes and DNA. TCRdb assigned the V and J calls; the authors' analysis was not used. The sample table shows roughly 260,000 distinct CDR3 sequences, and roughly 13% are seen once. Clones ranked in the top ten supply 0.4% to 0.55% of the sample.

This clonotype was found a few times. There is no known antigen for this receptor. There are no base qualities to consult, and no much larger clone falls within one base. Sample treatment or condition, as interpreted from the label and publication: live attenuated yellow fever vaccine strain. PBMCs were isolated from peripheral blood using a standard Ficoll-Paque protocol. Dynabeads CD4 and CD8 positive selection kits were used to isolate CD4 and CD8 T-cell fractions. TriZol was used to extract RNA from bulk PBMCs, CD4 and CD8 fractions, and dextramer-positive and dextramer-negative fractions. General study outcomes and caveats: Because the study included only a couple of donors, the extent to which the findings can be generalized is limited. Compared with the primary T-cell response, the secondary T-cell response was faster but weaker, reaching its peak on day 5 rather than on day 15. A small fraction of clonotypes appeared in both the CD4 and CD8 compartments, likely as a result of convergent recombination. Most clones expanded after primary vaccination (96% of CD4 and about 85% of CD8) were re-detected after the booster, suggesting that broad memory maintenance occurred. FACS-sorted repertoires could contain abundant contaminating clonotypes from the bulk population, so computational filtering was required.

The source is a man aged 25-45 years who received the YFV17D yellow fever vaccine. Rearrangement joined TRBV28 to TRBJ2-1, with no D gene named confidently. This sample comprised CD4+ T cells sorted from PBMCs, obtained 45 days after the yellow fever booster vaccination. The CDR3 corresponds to CASTASRTFNNEQFF. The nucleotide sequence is TGTGCCAGCACCGCCAGCAGAACATTTAACAATGAGCAGTTCTTC.